These 9 T cell receptor beta chains were all obtained from the same sample, sequenced in a study of siplizumab effects on memory and regulatory T cells. This table comes from immunoSEQ multiplex PCR, and its TCRdb copy is limited to in-frame clones, with some not included. The sample has 90,000 to 120,000 clones; 90% to 95% are singletons. The sample consisted of Tregs sorted from blood. These receptors originate from a human donor in good health.

This clone has a single count. The chain couples TRBV28 to TRBJ1-2, with 9 nucleotides matching TRBD1. With V trimmed by 4 bases and J by 4 bases, 1 base remained unmatched. Germline loops: CDR1 MDHEN, CDR2 SYDVKM. This CDR3 has 13 residues. CDR3 bases: TGTGCCAGCAGTTGGGGACAGGGCTATGGCTACACCTTC. Protein: CASSWGQGYGYTF.

The chain recombines TRBV28 with TRBJ1-2; the D gene is possibly TRBD1 (5 bases). Germline loops: CDR1 MDHEN, CDR2 SYDVKM. CDR3 length: 15 residues. With 2 bases removed from V and 4 bases from J, the gap between germline ends came to 14 bases. CDR3: CASSLRGFFFYGYTF. CDR3 nucleotide sequence: TGTGCCAGCAGTTTACGGGGGTTTTTTTTCTATGGCTACACCTTC.

The rearrangement uses TRBV5-8 and TRBJ1-2, with D possibly being TRBD1 (5 bases). The CDR3 length is 14 residues. Germline V gene data show CDR1 as SGHTS and CDR2 as YDEGEE. The germline V and J ends were trimmed by 1 base and 5 bases, with 12 bases remaining between them. CDR3 loop: CASSLSQGGYGYTF. The DNA of the CDR3 is TGTGCCAGCAGCTTGAGTCAGGGCGGTTATGGCTACACCTTC.

The genes are TRBV2 and TRBJ2-7; 7 bases are a match to TRBD1. CDR1 and CDR2 from the germline V gene are SNHLY and FYNNEI. V lost 7 bases to trimming and J lost 3 bases; unmatched junction nucleotides: 6. The CDR3 has 13 residues. This CDR3 reads CASMGQTLYEQYF. The CDR3 DNA sequence: TGTGCCAGCATGGGACAGACCCTCTACGAGCAGTACTTC.

The gene calls are TRBV7-9 and TRBJ1-5; D perhaps matches TRBD1 (6 bases). The V gene's germline CDR1 is SEHNR and CDR2 FQNEAQ (reference sequence). The length of the CDR3 is 15 residues. V shed 2 bases and J shed 3 bases, with 11 bases lying between them. CDR3 coding DNA: TGTGCCAGCAGCTTATCAGGGGCCCTCAATCAGCCCCAGCATTTT. Its protein product is CASSLSGALNQPQHF.

The CDR3 spells CASSPLPAGDSYEQYF. As DNA, the CDR3 is TGTGCCAGCTCACCACTTCCGGCGGGAGACTCCTACGAGCAGTACTTC. V usage is TRBV18 and J usage is TRBJ2-7, with TRBD2 identical over 7 bases. V lost 1 base, J lost 0 bases, and 6 bases stayed unmatched. CDR1 and CDR2 (germline): KGHSH, LQKENI. The CDR3 covers 16 residues.

This clone was recorded only once. J is TRBJ2-3 and V is TRBV5-6, with 10 nucleotides matching TRBD2. The CDR3 extends over 19 amino acids. Germline V lookup: CDR1 SGHDT, CDR2 YYEEEE. The ends lost 5 bases at V and 1 base at J; junction bases unmatched: 16. CDR3 bases: TGTGCCAGCAGTTCCCTACCTTATACCGGGACTAGCGGCACAGATACGCAGTATTTT. Amino acid sequence: CASSSLPYTGTSGTDTQYF.

This clone appeared a single time. The gene calls are TRBV15 and TRBJ2-1, with a tentative D call TRBD2 (6 bases). V was cut by 2 bases and J by 2 bases, with 25 bases left in between. Germline CDR1 LNHNV, CDR2 YYDKDF (reference sequence). This CDR3 spans 20 amino acids. The CDR3, as DNA: TGTGCCACCAGCAGACTCTCCGGAGGGGTAGCGGAGGGACCCTACAATGAGCAGTTCTTC. Its protein product is CATSRLSGGVAEGPYNEQFF.

V gene TRBV7-9 combines with J gene TRBJ2-7; a possible D gene is TRBD2 (6 bases). V was pared by 7 bases and J by 3 bases, with 13 bases between. The CDR3 length is 13 residues. Germline values: CDR1 SEHNR, CDR2 FQNEAQ (reference sequence). The CDR3, as DNA: TGTGCCAGCACCCCCCGGAGGGGCTACGAGCAGTACTTC. It codes for CASTPRRGYEQYF.